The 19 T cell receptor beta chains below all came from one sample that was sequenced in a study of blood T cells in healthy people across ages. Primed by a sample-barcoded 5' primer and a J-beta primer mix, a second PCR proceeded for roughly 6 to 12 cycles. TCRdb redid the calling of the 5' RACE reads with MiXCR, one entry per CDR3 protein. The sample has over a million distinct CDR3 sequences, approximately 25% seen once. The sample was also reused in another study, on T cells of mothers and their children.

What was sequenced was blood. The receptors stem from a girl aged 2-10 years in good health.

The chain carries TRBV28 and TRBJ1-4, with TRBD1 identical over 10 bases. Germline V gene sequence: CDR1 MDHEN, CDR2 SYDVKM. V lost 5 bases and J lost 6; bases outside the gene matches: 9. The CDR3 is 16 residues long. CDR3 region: CASSDSGTGEHEKLFF. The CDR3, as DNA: TGTGCCAGCAGTGACTCCGGGACAGGGGAACATGAAAAACTGTTTTTT.

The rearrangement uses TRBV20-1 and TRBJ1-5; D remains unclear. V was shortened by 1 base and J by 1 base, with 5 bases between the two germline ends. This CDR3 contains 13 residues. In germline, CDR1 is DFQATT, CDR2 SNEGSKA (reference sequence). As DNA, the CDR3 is TGCAGTGCTAGAGGACACAGCAATCAGCCCCAGCATTTT. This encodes CSARGHSNQPQHF.

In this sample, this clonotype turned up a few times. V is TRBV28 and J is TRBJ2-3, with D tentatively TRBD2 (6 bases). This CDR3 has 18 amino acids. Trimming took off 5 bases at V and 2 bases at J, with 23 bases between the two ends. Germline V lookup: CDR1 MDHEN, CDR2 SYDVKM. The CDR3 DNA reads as TGTGCCAGCAGTCCCTATGGTAGAGCGGGCACGGACACAGATACGCAGTATTTT. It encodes CASSPYGRAGTDTDTQYF.

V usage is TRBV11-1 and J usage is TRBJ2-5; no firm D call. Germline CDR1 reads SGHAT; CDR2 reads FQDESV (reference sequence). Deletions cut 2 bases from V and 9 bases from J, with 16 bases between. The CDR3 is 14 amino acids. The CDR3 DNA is TGTGCCAGCAGCTTAATCGACCGCGTTGAGGCCCAGTACTTC. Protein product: CASSLIDRVEAQYF.

This CDR3 reads CSAQDAGVYNEQFF. CDR3 bases: TGCAGTGCTCAAGACGCGGGGGTTTACAATGAGCAGTTCTTC. V usage is TRBV20-1 and J usage is TRBJ2-1; 7 bases agree with TRBD2. V lost 5 bases and J lost 4; bases outside the gene matches: 8. This CDR3 has 14 amino acids. Germline V gene lookup returns CDR1 DFQATT and CDR2 SNEGSKA (reference sequence).

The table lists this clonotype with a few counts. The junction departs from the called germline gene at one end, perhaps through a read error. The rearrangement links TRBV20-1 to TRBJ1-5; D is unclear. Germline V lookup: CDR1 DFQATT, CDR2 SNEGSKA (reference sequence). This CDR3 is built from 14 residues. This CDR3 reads CSARELDSNQPQHF. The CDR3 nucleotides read TGCAGTGCTAGGGAGTTAGATAGCAATCAACCCCAGCATTTT.

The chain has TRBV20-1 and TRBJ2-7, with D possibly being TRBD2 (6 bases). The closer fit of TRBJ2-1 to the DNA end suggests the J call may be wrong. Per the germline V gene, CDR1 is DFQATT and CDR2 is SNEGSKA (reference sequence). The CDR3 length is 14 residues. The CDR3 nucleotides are TGCAGTGCTAGTTCCCGGACTACTCACAATGAGCAGTTCTTC. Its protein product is CSASSRTTHNEQFF.

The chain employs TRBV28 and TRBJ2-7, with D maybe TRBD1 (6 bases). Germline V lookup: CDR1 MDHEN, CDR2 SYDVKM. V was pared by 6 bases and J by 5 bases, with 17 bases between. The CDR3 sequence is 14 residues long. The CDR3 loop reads CASSPTGLGHEQYF. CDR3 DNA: TGTGCCAGCAGCCCTACAGGGTTGGGCCACGAGCAGTACTTC.

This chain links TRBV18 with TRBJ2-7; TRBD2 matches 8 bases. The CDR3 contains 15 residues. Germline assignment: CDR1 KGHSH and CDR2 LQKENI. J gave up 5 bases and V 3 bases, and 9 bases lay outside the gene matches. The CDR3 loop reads CASSPAAGLVNEQYF. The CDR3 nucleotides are TGTGCCAGCTCACCGGCCGCGGGACTAGTAAACGAGCAGTACTTC.

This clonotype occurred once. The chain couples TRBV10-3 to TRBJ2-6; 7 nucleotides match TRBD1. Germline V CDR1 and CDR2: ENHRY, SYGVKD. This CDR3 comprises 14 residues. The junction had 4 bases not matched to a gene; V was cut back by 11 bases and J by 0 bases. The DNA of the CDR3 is TGTGCCGCGACAGGGAGCTCTGGGGCCAACGTCCTGACTTTC. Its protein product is CAATGSSGANVLTF.

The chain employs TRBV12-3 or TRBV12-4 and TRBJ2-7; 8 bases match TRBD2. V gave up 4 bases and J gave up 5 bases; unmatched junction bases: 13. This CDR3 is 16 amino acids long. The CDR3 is CASSSPGERGIHEQYF. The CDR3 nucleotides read TGTGCCAGCAGTTCCCCGGGGGAGCGGGGGATCCACGAGCAGTACTTC.

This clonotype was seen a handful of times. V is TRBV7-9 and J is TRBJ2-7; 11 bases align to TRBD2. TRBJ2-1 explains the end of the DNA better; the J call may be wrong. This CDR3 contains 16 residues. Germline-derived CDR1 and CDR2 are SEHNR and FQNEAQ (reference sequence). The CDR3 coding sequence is TGTGCCAGCAGACCTACCTCGGGGACTAGCGGTAATGAGCAGTTCTTC. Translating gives CASRPTSGTSGNEQFF.

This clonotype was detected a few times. CDR3 sequence (DNA): TGTGCCAGCAGCTCCATTTTGCGGGCCTACAATGAGCAGTTCTTC. This sequence encodes CASSSILRAYNEQFF. The genes are TRBV7-9 and TRBJ2-1; possibly TRBD2 for D (5 bases). This CDR3 comprises 15 residues. V was clipped by 4 bases and J by 2 bases, with 12 bases between them. Germline V gene data show CDR1 as SEHNR and CDR2 as FQNEAQ (reference sequence).

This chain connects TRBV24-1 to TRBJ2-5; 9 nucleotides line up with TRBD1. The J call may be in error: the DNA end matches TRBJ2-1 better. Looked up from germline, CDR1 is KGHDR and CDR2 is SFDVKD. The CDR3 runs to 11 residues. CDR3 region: CAIDRGSEQFF. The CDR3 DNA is TGTGCCATCGACAGGGGGAGTGAGCAGTTCTTC.

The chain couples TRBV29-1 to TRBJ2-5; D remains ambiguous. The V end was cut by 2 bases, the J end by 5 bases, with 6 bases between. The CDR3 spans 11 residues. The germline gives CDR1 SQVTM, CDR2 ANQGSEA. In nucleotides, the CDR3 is TGCAGCGTTGAAACTTGGGAGACCCAGTACTTC. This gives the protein CSVETWETQYF.

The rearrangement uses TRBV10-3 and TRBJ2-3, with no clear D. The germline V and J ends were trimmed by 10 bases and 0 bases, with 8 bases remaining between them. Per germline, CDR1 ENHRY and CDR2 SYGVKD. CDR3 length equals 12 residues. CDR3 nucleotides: TGTGCCACCCTAGGGAGCACAGATACGCAGTATTTT. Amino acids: CATLGSTDTQYF.

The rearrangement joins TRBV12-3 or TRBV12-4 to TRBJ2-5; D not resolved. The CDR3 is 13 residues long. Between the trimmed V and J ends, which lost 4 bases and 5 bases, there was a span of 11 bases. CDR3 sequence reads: CASSYAMEETQYF. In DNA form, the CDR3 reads TGTGCCAGCAGTTACGCCATGGAGGAGACCCAGTACTTC.

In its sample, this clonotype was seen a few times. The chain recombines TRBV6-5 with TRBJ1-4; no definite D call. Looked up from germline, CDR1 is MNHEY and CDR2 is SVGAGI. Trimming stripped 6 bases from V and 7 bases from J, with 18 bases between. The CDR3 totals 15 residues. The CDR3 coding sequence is TGTGCCAGCAGATCACTTACTCGGGAGAGTGAAAAACTGTTTTTT. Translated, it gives CASRSLTRESEKLFF.

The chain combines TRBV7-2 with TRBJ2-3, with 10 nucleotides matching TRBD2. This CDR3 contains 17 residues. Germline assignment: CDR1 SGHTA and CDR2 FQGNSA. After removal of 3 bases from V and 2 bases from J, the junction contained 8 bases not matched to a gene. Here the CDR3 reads CASSFIAGGLATDTQYF. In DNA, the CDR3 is TGTGCCAGCAGCTTCATAGCGGGGGGCCTCGCCACAGATACGCAGTATTTT. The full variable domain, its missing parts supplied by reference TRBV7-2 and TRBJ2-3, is GAGVSQSPSNKVTEKGKDVELRCDPISGHTALYWYRQSLGQGLEFLIYFQGNSAPDKSGLPSDRFSAERTGGSVSTLTIQRTQQEDSAVYLCASSFIAGGLATDTQYFGPGTRLTVL.